The next 19 T cell receptor beta chains were all read from a single sample in a study of T cells in women clearing cervical HPV infection. The repertoire was sequenced with immunoSEQ multiplex PCR; TCRdb's copy has only in-frame clones and lacks some. The listing contains tens of thousands of clones. The sequenced sample was blood buffy coat. The receptor set was obtained from a woman between 18 and 69 years old with a cervical HPV16 infection that either progressed to CIN3+ or cleared (not recorded which).

Regarding this clone: The read comes to an end 3 residues before the CDR3 does, leaving the germline J gene to fill in the end. The gene calls are TRBV7-9 and TRBJ1-2, with D hard to call. The germline V gene has CDR1 SEHNR and CDR2 FQNEAQ (reference sequence). This CDR3 is 14 amino acids long. The sequenced part of the CDR3 DNA is TGTGCCAGCAGCCCCCGACTAGCGGCGGATGAC. As protein: CASSPRLAADD. The complete CDR3 protein is CASSPRLAADDYTF.

A word on this clone: The CDR3 end falls 3 residues outside the read, so it is completed with the germline J gene. The chain is built from TRBV13 and TRBJ1-6; the D is unclear. Trimming cost V 3 bases and J 8 bases, with 8 bases left between them. The germline gives CDR1 PRHDT, CDR2 FYEKMQ (reference sequence). CDR3 length: 13 residues. The CDR3 DNA, read in part, is TGTGCCAGCAGCTTTCGGCGGGATTCACCC. Translated: CASSFRRDSP. The whole CDR3 region reads CASSFRRDSPLHF. Full variable domain (remainder filled in from reference TRBV13 and TRBJ1-6): AAGVIQSPRHLIKEKRETATLKCYPIPRHDTVYWYQQGPGQDPQFLISFYEKMQSDKGSIPDRFSAQQFSDYHSELNMSSLELGDSALYFCASSFRRDSPLHFGNGTRLTVT.

As to this clone: The read gets to within 3 residues of the CDR3 end, and the germline J gene fills in the rest. The chain links TRBV11-1 to TRBJ2-2; 12 nucleotides agree with TRBD1. V lost 8 bases to trimming and J lost 4 bases; unmatched junction nucleotides: 5. This CDR3 has 15 amino acids. Germline assignment: CDR1 SGHAT and CDR2 FQDESV (reference sequence). This chain's CDR3 is CASRDRGRGTGELFF. The covered CDR3 bases are TGTGCCAGCCGGGACAGGGGGCGGGGCACCGGGGAG.

For this clone: The sequenced fragment ends 3 residues before the CDR3 boundary, so the rest is inferred from the germline J gene. The rearrangement links TRBV7-3 to TRBJ2-1; 9 bases match TRBD2. The CDR3 is 15 amino acids. Germline CDR1 and CDR2: SGHTA and FQGTGA. After removal of 6 bases from V and 0 bases from J, the junction contained 3 bases not matched to a gene. The CDR3 loop is CASRSSGVSYNEQFF. The part of the CDR3 DNA that was read is TGTGCCAGCAGGTCTAGCGGGGTCTCCTACAATGAG.

The sequenced part of the CDR3 DNA is TGCAGTGTGGAGCGGGATGGTCGCTACGAG. This sequence encodes CSVERDGRYE. The whole CDR3 sequence reads CSVERDGRYEQYF. V is TRBV20-1 and J is TRBJ2-7; the match to TRBD2 covers 7 bases. Sequencing ends 3 residues short of the CDR3 end; the germline J gene provides the rest. The ends lost 7 bases at V and 3 bases at J; junction bases unmatched: 9. The germline CDR1 and CDR2 sequences are DFQATT and SNEGSKA (reference sequence). The CDR3 length is 13 residues.

As for this clone: The read comes to an end 3 residues before the CDR3 does, leaving the germline J gene to fill in the end. This sequence joins TRBV20-1 and TRBJ2-2, with 7 positions matching TRBD1. This CDR3 spans 12 amino acids. The germline V gene encodes CDR1 DFQATT and CDR2 SNEGSKA (reference sequence). Trimming at V came to 5 bases and at J to 6 bases, leaving 3 bases not matched to a gene. The sequenced part of the CDR3 DNA is TGCAGTGCTTTGGGACAGCCCGGGGAG. Amino acids: CSALGQPGE. The CDR3 in its entirety is CSALGQPGELFF.

On this clone: With the read ending 3 residues before the CDR3 end, the germline J gene is used to fill in that end. The chain links TRBV7-2 to TRBJ2-4, with TRBD1 as a possible D gene (6 bases). Per germline, CDR1 SGHTA and CDR2 FQGNSA. The CDR3 is made up of 15 amino acids. The CDR3 sequence: CASSLWGQGPYGQYF. The sequenced part of the CDR3 DNA is TGTGCCAGCAGCTTATGGGGGCAGGGACCCTATGGT.

The CDR3 loop is CASSPGVVEKLFF. CDR3 DNA, as far as it was read: TGTGCCAGCAGCCCGGGGGTCGTAGAAAAG. This chain joins TRBV7-9 and TRBJ2-2, with TRBD2 as a possible D gene (6 bases). Read coverage stops 3 residues before the CDR3 terminus; the germline J gene supplies the remainder. Germline V gene data show CDR1 as SEHNR and CDR2 as FQNEAQ (reference sequence). This CDR3 spans 13 amino acids.

With regard to this clone: The CDR3 is cut off 3 residues early in the read; its end comes from the germline J gene. The gene calls are TRBV28 and TRBJ2-3; 12 bases map to TRBD2. With 5 bases clipped from V and 2 bases from J, the junction kept 5 bases outside the gene matches. Germline lookup yields CDR1 MDHEN and CDR2 SYDVKM. The CDR3 sequence is 16 residues long. The sequenced CDR3 bases are TGTGCCAGCAGTCCCCGGACTAGCGGGGTCACAGATACG. It is translated as CASSPRTSGVTDT. The entire CDR3 is CASSPRTSGVTDTQYF.

Considering frequency, this clone is medium-sized (0.01 to 0.1%). Read coverage stops 3 residues before the CDR3 terminus; the germline J gene supplies the remainder. The J gene is TRBJ2-1, the V gene TRBV18; weak D call: TRBD2 (5 bases). Germline-derived CDR1 and CDR2 are KGHSH and LQKENI. The CDR3 has 14 amino acids. V lost 1 base and J lost 8, with 12 bases in between. Here the CDR3 reads CASSPHASLDEQFF. The part of the CDR3 DNA that was read is TGTGCCAGCTCACCACACGCTAGCTTGGATGAG.

As concerns this clone: Sequencing ends 3 residues short of the CDR3 end; the germline J gene provides the rest. The chain combines TRBV11-2 with TRBJ2-3; D remains ambiguous. The CDR3 is 13 amino acids. Germline CDR1 is SGHAT and CDR2 is FQNNGV. The CDR3 here is CASGENSNQPQYF. The DNA read from the CDR3 is TGTGCCAGCGGAGAAAATAGCAATCAGCCG.

As to this clone: The read gets to within 3 residues of the CDR3 end, and the germline J gene fills in the rest. V is TRBV6-2 or TRBV6-3 and J is TRBJ1-1; tentatively, D is TRBD1 (6 bases). From germline, CDR1 is MNHEY and CDR2 SVGEGT. V lost 0 bases and J 1 base, leaving 12 bases between the germline ends. The CDR3 covers 16 residues. The CDR3 loop reads CASSYSAAQGNTEAFF. The covered CDR3 bases are TGTGCCAGCAGTTACTCGGCCGCACAGGGGAACACTGAA.

About this clone: Read coverage stops 3 residues before the CDR3 terminus; the germline J gene supplies the remainder. V gene TRBV6-2 or TRBV6-3 combines with J gene TRBJ2-1; D is possibly TRBD1 (6 bases). Germline CDR1 is MNHEY and CDR2 is SVGEGT. The ends were cut back, 8 bases at V and 7 bases at J, with 18 bases in the middle. The CDR3 loop spans 14 amino acids. The CDR3 spells CASRLGAGYNEQFF. Partial CDR3 DNA: TGTGCCAGCCGCCTGGGGGCTGGGTATAATGAG.

CDR3 loop: CSVEDLSSYGYTF. The covered CDR3 bases are TGCAGCGTTGAAGATCTCAGTTCCTATGGC. The chain is built from TRBV29-1 and TRBJ1-2; no definite D call. The read ends 3 residues early relative to the CDR3; the germline J gene fills the gap. The CDR3 has 13 amino acids. Looked up from germline, CDR1 is SQVTM and CDR2 is ANQGSEA. The V gene lost 0 bases and the J gene lost 4 bases, with 9 bases spanning the gap.

This clone is deemed medium-sized by its frequency. Because the CDR3's place on the DNA is in doubt, the DNA is left out and the CDR3 is given as listed by TCRdb. The chain recombines TRBV19 with TRBJ2-3; the table's D gene call, TRBD2, was not cross checked with the DNA. CDR1 LNHDA and CDR2 SQIVND come from the germline V gene (reference sequence). The CDR3 is made up of 13 amino acids, end residues included. The chain's CDR3 is CASTSGIGDTQYF.

Note on this clone: The read falls 3 residues short of the CDR3 end, and the missing part is taken from the germline J gene. This chain joins TRBV19 and TRBJ2-7; 9 bases are a match to TRBD2. The CDR3 has 14 amino acids. The ends lost 3 bases at V and 2 bases at J; junction bases unmatched: 2. Looked up from germline, CDR1 is LNHDA and CDR2 is SQIVND (reference sequence). This CDR3 reads CASSMAGGTYEQYF. The CDR3 bases that were read are TGTGCCAGTAGTATGGCGGGAGGGACCTACGAG.

CDR3 DNA (partial): TGTGCTAGTGGTTTCGTGGGTTTAGGGGGCAGGGGAGGGTCTGGGGCCAACGTC. Encoded protein: CASGFVGLGGRGGSGANV. The full CDR3 sequence reads CASGFVGLGGRGGSGANVLTF. This rearrangement joins TRBV12-5 to TRBJ2-6; D is possibly TRBD1 or TRBD2 (7 bases each). Coverage ceases 3 residues before the CDR3 finishes, and the germline J gene fills in the end. V lost 3 bases and J 1 base, leaving 25 bases between the germline ends. From germline, CDR1 is LGHNT and CDR2 FRNRAP. The CDR3 runs to 21 residues.

As for this clone: The CDR3 end lies 3 residues beyond the end of the read and is filled in from the germline J gene. The chain uses TRBV19 and TRBJ2-2; 12 bases match TRBD2. The CDR3 consists of 15 residues. The germline CDR1 and CDR2 sequences are LNHDA and SQIVND (reference sequence). With 4 bases clipped from V and 9 bases from J, the junction kept 6 bases outside the gene matches. The covered CDR3 bases are TGTGCCAGTAGTACCCGACTAGCGGGAGCCCGGGAG. Amino acids: CASSTRLAGARE. The whole CDR3 region reads CASSTRLAGARELFF.

With respect to this clone: The CDR3 extends 3 residues past the end of the read, so its final part is completed from the germline J gene. J is TRBJ1-1 and V is TRBV4-2; a possible D gene is TRBD1 (6 bases). Trimming cost V 1 base and J 1 base, with 10 bases left between them. The CDR3 contains 15 residues. CDR1 is LGHNA and CDR2 is YNFKEQ in the germline V gene. CDR3 residues: CASSQGGQGNTEAFF. The DNA read from the CDR3 is TGTGCCAGCAGCCAAGGGGGGCAGGGGAACACTGAA.